This T cell receptor beta chain comes out of a study of blood T cell repertoires in COVID-19. Turning to the study itself: T cells, B-cell-depleted T cells, or PBMCs supplied cDNA or gDNA.

Participant ages covered roughly 18 to 89 years across about two dozen US areas. The CDR3 covers 13 residues. V was cut by 7 bases and J by 4 bases, with 12 bases left in between. Germline V CDR1 and CDR2: SGDLS, YYNGEE. In the authors' workflow: For nucleated cells, counts were estimated from reference gene primer amplification. The data were produced by immunoSEQ multiplex PCR, yet TCRdb's version contains in-frame clones alone and is incomplete. D and trimming were read from the DNA, whereas the V and J calls and clone size are those reported in that table. This sample has 300,000 to 350,000 clones; about 90% occur once, and the top ten carry about 0.94%.

The clonotype originates from a woman in her 30s who had been exposed to COVID-19. Sequences were obtained from PBMCs or T cells enriched from blood (not recorded which). V gene TRBV9 combines with J gene TRBJ1-5; possible D gene TRBD1, 6 bases. CDR3: CASSGGTNQPQHF. In DNA form, the CDR3 reads TGTGCCAGCTCCGGGGGGACAAATCAGCCCCAGCATTTT.